Following are 21 T cell receptor beta chains from one sample sequenced in a study of PD-L1 blockade in urothelial cancer (dated by TCRdb to about 2017). Preparation of the library involved the immunoSEQ multiplex PCR assay. What TCRdb holds here is the immuneACCESS table cut down to in-frame rearrangements. Part of the clones is not present; checked against another copy, under half of the missing clones reflect an unresolved V gene, and the others are unexplained. The sample table holds about 95,000 clones, of which around 87% were seen once. The leading ten clones occupy 2% of the sample. The time point tag for this specimen amounts to: pretreatment peripheral blood. This specimen consisted of PBMCs, obtained around atezolizumab (anti-PD-L1) treatment. All receptors derive from a man in his sixties with urothelial cancer.

V is TRBV18 and J is TRBJ1-1; no reliable D call. Deletions cut 3 bases from V and 2 bases from J, with 13 bases between. Per the germline V gene, CDR1 is KGHSH and CDR2 is LQKENI. The CDR3 extends over 15 amino acids. In DNA, the CDR3 is TGTGCCAGCTCACCTCAAAACAATTTCAACACTGAAGCTTTCTTT. This codes for CASSPQNNFNTEAFF. The whole variable domain, remainder taken from reference TRBV18 and TRBJ1-1, is NAGVMQNPRHLVRRRGQEARLRCSPMKGHSHVYWYRQLPEEGLKFMVYLQKENIIDESGMPKERFSAEFPKEGPSILRIQQVVRGDSAAYFCASSPQNNFNTEAFFGQGTRLTVV.

The chain uses TRBV7-8 and TRBJ2-1; 10 positions match TRBD2. This CDR3 is 14 amino acids long. Per the germline V gene, CDR1 is SGHVS and CDR2 is FQNEAQ. With V trimmed by 3 bases and J by 9 bases, 5 bases remained unmatched. This chain's CDR3 is CASSFASGGIEQFF. CDR3 in DNA: TGTGCCAGCAGCTTCGCTAGCGGGGGAATTGAGCAGTTCTTC.

The V call is TRBV27, the J call TRBJ1-2; D is unclear. This CDR3 has 15 residues. Looked up from germline, CDR1 is MNHEY and CDR2 is SMNVEV (reference sequence). V shed 7 bases and J shed 2 bases, with 17 bases lying between them. The CDR3 DNA reads TGTGCCAGCACTTCTCCCGCGCTGAAGAACTATGGCTACACCTTC. It yields the protein CASTSPALKNYGYTF.

The chain recombines TRBV5-4 with TRBJ2-1; a weak D match, TRBD2 (6 bases). The germline gives CDR1 SGHNT, CDR2 YYREEE (reference sequence). The V end was cut by 4 bases, the J end by 5 bases, with 16 bases between. This CDR3 comprises 15 residues. The CDR3 sequence is CASSPAGPEDNEQFF. CDR3 DNA sequence: TGTGCCAGCAGCCCCGCGGGGCCGGAGGACAATGAGCAGTTCTTC. Full variable domain (missing parts from reference TRBV5-4 and TRBJ2-1): ETGVTQSPTHLIKTRGQQVTLRCSSQSGHNTVSWYQQALGQGPQFIFQYYREEENGRGNFPPRFSGLQFPNYSSELNVNALELDDSALYLCASSPAGPEDNEQFFGPGTRLTVL.

V and J are TRBV5-5 and TRBJ2-7; perhaps TRBD1 as D (6 bases). Germline assignment: CDR1 SGHKS and CDR2 YYEKEE (reference sequence). The CDR3 is made up of 16 amino acids. V was shortened by 3 bases and J by 3 bases, with 19 bases between the two germline ends. The CDR3 sequence: CASSYLPGDKFYEQYF. In DNA, the CDR3 is TGTGCCAGCAGCTACCTCCCAGGGGACAAGTTCTACGAGCAGTACTTC. Complete variable domain (other parts from reference TRBV5-5 and TRBJ2-7): DAGVTQSPTHLIKTRGQQVTLRCSPISGHKSVSWYQQVLGQGPQFIFQYYEKEERGRGNFPDRFSARQFPNYSSELNVNALLLGDSALYLCASSYLPGDKFYEQYFGPGTRLTVT.

This chain joins TRBV5-4 and TRBJ1-3; 7 nucleotides align to TRBD1. Germline loops: CDR1 SGHNT, CDR2 YYREEE (reference sequence). The CDR3 extends over 15 amino acids. Trimming removed 4 bases from V and 0 bases from J; junction bases left unmatched: 4. The CDR3 coding sequence is TGTGCCAGCAGCCCGGGACAGCACTCTGGAAACACCATATATTTT. It encodes CASSPGQHSGNTIYF.

V gene TRBV11-2 combines with J gene TRBJ1-1; D is unresolved. Germline V gene lookup returns CDR1 SGHAT and CDR2 FQNNGV. V was pared by 1 base and J by 7 bases, with 13 bases between. This CDR3 contains 14 residues. The CDR3: CASSLGLNRIEAFF. The CDR3 nucleotides read TGTGCCAGCAGCTTAGGGTTAAATAGAATTGAAGCTTTCTTT.

This clone was found once. The chain combines TRBV2 with TRBJ2-1, with TRBD1 matching over 10 bases. The CDR3 runs to 15 residues. The V gene's germline CDR1 is SNHLY and CDR2 FYNNEI. Trimming took 6 bases from V and 5 from J; bases not matched to a gene: 7. DNA for the CDR3: TGTGCCAGCAGAGCCGGGACAGGGGCGAACAATGAGCAGTTCTTC. Protein sequence: CASRAGTGANNEQFF.

This chain connects TRBV7-3 to TRBJ2-5; D might be TRBD2 (7 bases). CDR1 is SGHTA and CDR2 is FQGTGA in the germline V gene. The CDR3 length is 13 residues. Trimming left V 4 bases short and J 6 bases short, with 12 bases between. The CDR3 DNA follows: TGTGCCAGCAGCTCTGGGGGGGGCAAGACCCAGTACTTC. Protein sequence: CASSSGGGKTQYF.

This chain joins TRBV9 and TRBJ2-5; 10 bases fit TRBD1. Unmatched junction bases numbered 7, after V lost 3 bases and J lost 5 bases. The CDR3 is 15 residues long. The germline V gene has CDR1 SGDLS and CDR2 YYNGEE. This chain's CDR3 is CASSAVDRGQETQYF. The DNA of the CDR3 is TGTGCCAGCAGCGCAGTAGACAGGGGGCAGGAGACCCAGTACTTC. Looking up the rest from reference TRBV9 and TRBJ2-5 gives the full variable domain: DSGVTQTPKHLITATGQRVTLRCSPRSGDLSVYWYQQSLDQGLQFLIQYYNGEERAKGNILERFSAQQFPDLHSELNLSSLELGDSALYFCASSAVDRGQETQYFGPGTRLLVL.

V and J are TRBV2 and TRBJ1-1, with 7 bases fitting TRBD1. Trimming took 5 bases from V and 5 from J; bases not matched to a gene: 8. Looked up from germline, CDR1 is SNHLY and CDR2 is FYNNEI. The CDR3 sequence is 14 residues long. DNA of the CDR3: TGTGCCAGCAGTCTCCGACAGGGAAGGACTGAAGCTTTCTTT. This codes for CASSLRQGRTEAFF.

The genes are TRBV18 and TRBJ2-7; weak D call: TRBD2 (5 bases). Per germline, CDR1 KGHSH and CDR2 LQKENI. V was cut by 3 bases and J by 3 bases, with 12 bases left in between. This CDR3 has 14 amino acids. The CDR3, as DNA: TGTGCCAGCTCACCGGGAGACCAAAGCTACGAGCAGTACTTC. Residues: CASSPGDQSYEQYF.

The rearrangement joins TRBV7-2 to TRBJ2-1; 13 nucleotides align to TRBD2. The CDR3 has 15 amino acids. Germline CDR1 reads SGHTA; CDR2 reads FQGNSA. V was pared by 8 bases and J by 15 bases, with 16 bases of the junction left unmatched. CDR3 nucleotides: TGTGCCAGCTCACTAGTGGCGCGGACTAGCGGGGGCCCGTTCTTC. Translation: CASSLVARTSGGPFF.

This chain links TRBV21-1 with TRBJ1-2. TRBV21-1 is annotated as a pseudogene. The CDR3 runs 13 residues. This CDR3 reads CASLLSSNYGYTF. CDR3 DNA sequence: TGTGCCAGCCTCTTGAGCTCTAACTATGGCTACACCTTC.

The CDR3 DNA reads as TGCAGCGTTGAACAGGGGGTGAACACTGAAGCTTTCTTT. Translating it yields CSVEQGVNTEAFF. This chain connects TRBV29-1 to TRBJ1-1, with 7 bases fitting TRBD1. The CDR3 loop spans 13 amino acids. After removal of 2 bases from V and 0 bases from J, the junction contained 0 bases not matched to a gene. Germline V gene lookup returns CDR1 SQVTM and CDR2 ANQGSEA. The whole variable domain, filled in from reference TRBV29-1 and TRBJ1-1, reads SAVISQKPSRDICQRGTSLTIQCQVDSQVTMMFWYRQQPGQSLTLIATANQGSEATYESGFVIDKFPISRPNLTFSTLTVSNMSPEDSSIYLCSVEQGVNTEAFFGQGTRLTVV.

The count of this clone is one. This sequence joins TRBV5-1 and TRBJ2-1; D is possibly TRBD2 (6 bases). Germline V gene data show CDR1 as SGHRS and CDR2 as YFSETQ. This CDR3 region has 15 residues. V was pared by 0 bases and J by 9 bases, with 16 bases between. This chain's CDR3 is CASSLGGTLKGEQFF. The DNA of the CDR3 is TGCGCCAGCAGCTTGGGCGGGACGCTCAAAGGTGAGCAGTTCTTC.

The J gene is TRBJ1-5, the V gene TRBV18; D perhaps matches TRBD1 (5 bases). In germline, CDR1 is KGHSH, CDR2 LQKENI. This CDR3 is built from 14 residues. V dropped 2 bases and J dropped 6 bases, with 11 bases sitting between them. CDR3 DNA: TGTGCCAGCTCACCAGAAGCCCAGGGTCAGCCCCAGCATTTT. Its translation: CASSPEAQGQPQHF.

The genes are TRBV6-5 and TRBJ2-1; D may be TRBD2 (5 bases). The CDR3 sequence is 13 residues long. Germline values: CDR1 MNHEY, CDR2 SVGAGI. The V and J ends lost 6 bases and 4 bases respectively, with 10 bases between them. The CDR3 DNA sequence: TGTGCCAGCAGCCTCCCGGGGTACAATGAGCAGTTCTTC. Its protein product is CASSLPGYNEQFF.

This chain links TRBV6-6 with TRBJ1-5; D unclear. With 4 bases removed from V and 1 base from J, the gap between germline ends came to 11 bases. The CDR3 spans 15 residues. The germline V gene has CDR1 MNHNY and CDR2 SVGAGI (reference sequence). CDR3 in amino acids: CASSSRLGSNQPQHF. The CDR3 DNA reads TGTGCCAGCAGTTCCCGACTCGGCAGCAATCAGCCCCAGCATTTT.

V is TRBV2 and J is TRBJ2-7, with 12 bases matching TRBD2. V trimming: 5 bases; J trimming: 7 bases; junction bases outside the gene matches: 9. The CDR3 extends over 15 amino acids. Germline V gene lookup returns CDR1 SNHLY and CDR2 FYNNEI. CDR3 protein: CASSSLTSGSKEQYF. The DNA for the CDR3 is TGTGCCAGCAGTTCTCTGACTAGCGGGAGTAAGGAGCAGTACTTC. The full variable domain, rest sourced from reference TRBV2 and TRBJ2-7, is EPEVTQTPSHQVTQMGQEVILRCVPISNHLYFYWYRQILGQKVEFLVSFYNNEISEKSEIFDDQFSVERPDGSNFTLKIRSTKLEDSAMYFCASSSLTSGSKEQYFGPGTRLTVT.

The rearrangement links TRBV7-9 to TRBJ1-4, with D maybe TRBD1 (6 bases). V lost 5 bases to trimming and J lost 7 bases, with 20 bases between them. In germline, CDR1 is SEHNR, CDR2 FQNEAQ (reference sequence). This CDR3 comprises 16 residues. Here the CDR3 DNA reads TGTGCCAGCAGCGCGCAGGGGCCGGCTGCTGGTGAAAAACTGTTTTTT. Protein: CASSAQGPAAGEKLFF.